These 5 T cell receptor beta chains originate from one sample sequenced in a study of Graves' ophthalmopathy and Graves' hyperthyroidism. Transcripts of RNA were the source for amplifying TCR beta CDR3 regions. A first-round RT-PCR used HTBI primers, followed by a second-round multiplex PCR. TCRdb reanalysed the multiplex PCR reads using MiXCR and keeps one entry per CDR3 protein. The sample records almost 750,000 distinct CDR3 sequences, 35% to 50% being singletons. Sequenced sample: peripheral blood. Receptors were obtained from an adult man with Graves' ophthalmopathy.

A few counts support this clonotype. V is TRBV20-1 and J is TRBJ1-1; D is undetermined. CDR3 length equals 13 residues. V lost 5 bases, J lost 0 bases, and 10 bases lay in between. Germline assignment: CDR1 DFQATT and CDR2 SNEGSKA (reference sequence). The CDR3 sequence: CSASRLMNTEAFF. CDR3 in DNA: TGCAGTGCTTCCCGTCTGATGAACACTGAAGCTTTCTTT.

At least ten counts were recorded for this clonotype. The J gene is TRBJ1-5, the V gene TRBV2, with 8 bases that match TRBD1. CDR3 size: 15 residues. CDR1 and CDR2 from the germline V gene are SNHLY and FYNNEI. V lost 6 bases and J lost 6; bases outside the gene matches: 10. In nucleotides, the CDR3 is TGTGCCAGCAGCGGGGGACAGGTAGGAAGTCAGCCCCAGCATTTT. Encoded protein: CASSGGQVGSQPQHF.

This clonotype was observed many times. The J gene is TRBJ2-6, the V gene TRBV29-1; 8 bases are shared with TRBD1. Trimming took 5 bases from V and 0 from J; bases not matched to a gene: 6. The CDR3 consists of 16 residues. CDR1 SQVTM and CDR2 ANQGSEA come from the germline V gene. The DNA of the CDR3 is TGCAGCGTTAAAGTACAGGGGGGCTCTGGGGCCAACGTCCTGACTTTC. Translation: CSVKVQGGSGANVLTF.

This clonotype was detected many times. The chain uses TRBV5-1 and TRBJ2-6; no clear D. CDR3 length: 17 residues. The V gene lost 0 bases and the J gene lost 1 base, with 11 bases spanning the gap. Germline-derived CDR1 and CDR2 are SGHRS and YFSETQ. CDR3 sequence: CASSLDARASGANVLTF. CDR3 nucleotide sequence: TGCGCCAGCAGCTTGGATGCGCGAGCGTCTGGGGCCAACGTCCTGACTTTC.

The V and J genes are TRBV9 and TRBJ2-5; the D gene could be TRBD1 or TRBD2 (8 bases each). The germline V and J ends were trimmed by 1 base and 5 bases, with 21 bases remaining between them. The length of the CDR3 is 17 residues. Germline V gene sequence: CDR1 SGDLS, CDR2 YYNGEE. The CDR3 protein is CASSVQGASGSGETQYF. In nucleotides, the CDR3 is TGTGCCAGCAGCGTACAGGGGGCCAGCGGGAGCGGGGAGACCCAGTACTTC.